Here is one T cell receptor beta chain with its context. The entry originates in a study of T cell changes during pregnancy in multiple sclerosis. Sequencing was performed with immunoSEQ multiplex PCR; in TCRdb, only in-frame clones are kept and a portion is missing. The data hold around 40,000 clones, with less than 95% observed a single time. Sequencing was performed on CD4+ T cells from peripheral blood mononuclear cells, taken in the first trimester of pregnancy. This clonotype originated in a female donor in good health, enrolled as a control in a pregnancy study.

In DNA, the CDR3 is TGTGCCAGCAGACGCCCGGGGACAGGGATGAACACTGAAGCTTTCTTT. Translation gives CASRRPGTGMNTEAFF. The chain joins TRBV7-9 to TRBJ1-1; 9 bases map to TRBD1. From germline, CDR1 is SEHNR and CDR2 FQNEAQ (reference sequence). The V gene end was trimmed by 6 bases and the J gene end by 0 bases; junction bases not matched to a gene: 8. CDR3 size: 16 residues.